The subject of this entry is one TCR beta chain. This clone's antigen is unknown. No base quality values were provided; no much bigger clone lies one nucleotide off. The record originates from a study of graft-versus-host responses after intestinal transplantation (dated by TCRdb to about 2021). Describing the broader study: The transplants that recipients received were multivisceral, liver-intestinal, or isolated intestinal. Bulk TCR-beta CDR3 sequencing was used to track graft-versus-host and host-versus-graft alloreactive T cell clones in the graft, circulation and bone marrow after intestinal transplantation. Every recipient was given anti-thymocyte globulin induction, followed by 3 to 4 years of maintenance tacrolimus and steroids. Donor T cell macrochimerism was defined as a peak of at least 4% donor T cells among recipient peripheral blood mononuclear cells. Rather than being sequenced by the commercial service, samples from three later patients were sequenced in-house on an Illumina MiSeq and processed with MiXCR. A cohort of more than 20 intestinal transplant recipients, including one retransplant, was enrolled, and a few patients lacking pretransplant specimens were excluded. To identify alloreactive clones, pre-transplant mixed lymphocyte reaction products were sequenced and compared with unstimulated pre-transplant donor and recipient T cells.

Blood samples were collected up to 4 times in the first month after transplant and then at least monthly when available. Libraries came from the immunoSEQ multiplex PCR assay. Adaptive Biotechnologies carried out high-throughput TCR-beta CDR3 sequencing of genomic DNA for most patients. On the authors' methods: TCR sequencing data were retrieved from Adaptive's ImmunoSEQ software for more than 15 patients, whereas a few other patients were processed with MiXCR and VDJtools. CDR3 nucleotide sequences shared between donor and recipient were removed because their origin could not be assigned. At least 2-fold expansion over unstimulated cells and a minimum CFSE-low frequency of 0.002% (template counts) or 0.001% (read counts) were required for clones to be classified as alloreactive. Clones were considered mappable if detected in sequenced pre-transplant spleen, lymph node, or MLR CFSE-low populations of the donor or recipient. Cumulative frequency of alloreactive clones was calculated as a percentage of all sequences weighted by copy number. Held by TCRdb, this immuneACCESS table contains in-frame sequences only and omits some clones. Under half of the omission traces to an unresolved V gene where checked; the cause of the rest is unknown. The DNA was the basis for D and trimming; V, J and clone size are from that table. The sample table shows tens of thousands of clones, and 83% are seen once. The ten largest clonotypes hold 0.95% to 1.2% of the sample.

Per the germline V gene, SGHTA is the CDR1 and FQGNSA is the CDR2. The CDR3 measures 15 amino acids from cysteine to phenylalanine. Solely the CDR3 DNA is kept, with 45 bases framed from the first base. V loses 3 bases of germline sequence and J loses 13 bases, and the interval between the two ends is 19 bases. The research as a whole found: Early after transplant, peak levels of circulating GvH clones were associated with declines in HvG clones. GvH clones turned up in recipient bone marrow, with some appearing earlier in ileal mucosa or blood, a pattern consistent with an intestinal mucosal origin. In patients with donor T cell macrochimerism, the allografts had high GvH to HvG T cell clonal ratios. Conclusions were limited by the relatively low number and heterogeneity of intestinal transplant patients.

This receptor was obtained from a human patient who received an intestinal transplant, so some T cells may come from the graft donor. Sequenced material: PBMCs, taken about 28 days after intestinal transplant. The chain was built from TRBV7-2 and TRBJ1-6; the D gene cannot be resolved reliably. The CDR3 reads CASSLTGAGVMPLHF. In nucleotide form, the sequence is TGTGCCAGCAGCTTGACGGGAGCGGGAGTGATGCCCCTCCACTTT. Extended through the reference TRBV7-2 and TRBJ1-6 proteins, this CDR3 yields the full variable domain: GAGVSQSPSNKVTEKGKDVELRCDPISGHTALYWYRQSLGQGLEFLIYFQGNSAPDKSGLPSDRFSAERTGGSVSTLTIQRTQQEDSAVYLCASSLTGAGVMPLHFGNGTRLTVT.